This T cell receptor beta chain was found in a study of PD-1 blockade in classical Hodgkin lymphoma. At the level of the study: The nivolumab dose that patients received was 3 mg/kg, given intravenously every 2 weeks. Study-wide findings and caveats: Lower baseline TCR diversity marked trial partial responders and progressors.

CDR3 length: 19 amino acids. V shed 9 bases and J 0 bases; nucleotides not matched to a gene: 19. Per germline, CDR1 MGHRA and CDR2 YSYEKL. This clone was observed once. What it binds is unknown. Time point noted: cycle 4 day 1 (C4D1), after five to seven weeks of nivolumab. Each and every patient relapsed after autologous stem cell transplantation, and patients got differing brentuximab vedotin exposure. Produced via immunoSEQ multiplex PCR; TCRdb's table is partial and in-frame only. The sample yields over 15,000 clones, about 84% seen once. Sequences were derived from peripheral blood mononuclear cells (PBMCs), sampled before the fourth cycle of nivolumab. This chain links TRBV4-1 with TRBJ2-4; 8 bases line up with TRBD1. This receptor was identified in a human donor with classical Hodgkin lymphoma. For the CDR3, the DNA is TGCGCCAGTCAAGAAGGACAGGGTGGACTCCATCTAGCCAAAAACATTCAGTACTTC. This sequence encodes CASQEGQGGLHLAKNIQYF.